The clone carrying this T cell receptor beta chain was seen only a few times. The data derive from a study of patients and donors after allogeneic stem cell transplantation. Each CDR3 protein is one row after TCRdb ran MiXCR on the RT-PCR reads. In the table there are over 400,000 distinct CDR3 sequences, roughly 16% of which are singletons. This CDR3 spans 17 amino acids. The germline V gene encodes CDR1 MNHEY and CDR2 SVGEGT. Between the trimmed V and J ends, which lost 2 bases and 1 base, there was a span of 17 bases. The rearrangement links TRBV6-2 or TRBV6-3 to TRBJ2-5; the D gene is possibly TRBD2 (7 bases). The TCR was taken from a human donor who was either an allogeneic HSCT recipient or a stem cell or donor lymphocyte infusion donor (not recorded which). It is not recorded whose cells these are; they may come from a transplant donor. Sequenced material: blood, either unsorted or a sorted T cell fraction (not recorded which). The DNA for the CDR3 is TGTGCCAGCAGTTACCCAAACAGGGACTATTTCCAAGAGACCCAGTACTTC. Protein product: CASSYPNRDYFQETQYF.